A selection of T cell receptor beta chains follows, all from one sample in a study of blood T cell repertoires in COVID-19. TCRdb keeps only in-frame clones here, not all; method: immunoSEQ multiplex PCR. Of a few hundred thousand clones listed, around 89% are singletons. Sequenced material: PBMCs or T cells enriched from blood (not recorded which). Source of these receptors: a woman aged 40 to 50 with acute COVID-19. CDR3s include the opening cysteine and the closing phenylalanine or tryptophan. A D gene is named only where the DNA matches it firmly. Clone size is shown for a subset of rows, as once, few, many or a class of expanded clone.

TRBJ2-7	TRBD1	.	TRBV5-4	CASSPPPGQGYEQYF	TGTGCCAGCAGCCCACCCCCGGGACAGGGCTACGAGCAGTACTTC
TRBJ2-3	TRBD2	.	TRBV7-9	CASSSGTSLSTDTQYF	TGTGCCAGCAGCTCCGGGACTAGCCTTAGTACAGATACGCAGTATTTT
TRBJ1-4	.	.	TRBV11-2	CASSSTSLGAGNEKLFF	TGTGCCAGCAGCTCCACGAGCTTAGGGGCTGGTAATGAAAAACTGTTTTTT
TRBJ1-2	TRBD1	.	TRBV9	CASSPTDRDYGYTF	TGTGCCAGCAGCCCGACGGACAGGGACTATGGCTACACCTTC
TRBJ2-7	TRBD2	.	TRBV5-1	CASRRLAGNYEQYF	TGCGCCAGCCGCAGACTAGCGGGAAACTACGAGCAGTACTTC
TRBJ1-1	.	.	TRBV24-1	CATSDITEGLGAFF	TGTGCCACCAGTGACATAACAGAGGGCCTGGGGGCTTTCTTT
TRBJ2-5	.	.	TRBV5-1	CASSLAETQYF	TGCGCCAGCAGCTTGGCGGAGACCCAGTACTTC
TRBJ2-3	TRBD2	.	TRBV7-2	CASSLELAEGGGTQYF	TGTGCCAGCAGCTTAGAACTAGCGGAAGGCGGGGGTACGCAGTATTTT
TRBJ2-1	.	.	TRBV18	CASSGGSEGWDEQFF	TGTGCCAGCTCCGGAGGTAGCGAGGGTTGGGATGAGCAGTTCTTC
TRBJ1-1	TRBD1	.	TRBV3-1/TRBV3-2	CASSRQGVNTEAFF	TGTGCCAGCAGCCGACAGGGGGTGAACACTGAAGCTTTCTTT
TRBJ2-1	TRBD2	.	TRBV7-3	CASSLGTSGDNEQFF	TGTGCCAGCAGCTTAGGGACTAGCGGTGACAATGAGCAGTTCTTC
TRBJ1-2	TRBD1	.	TRBV19	CASTTGNYGYTF	TGTGCCAGCACGACAGGGAACTATGGCTACACCTTC
TRBJ2-3	TRBD1	.	TRBV2	CASSARQGADTQYF	TGTGCCAGCAGTGCCAGACAGGGAGCAGATACGCAGTATTTT
TRBJ2-1	TRBD2	.	TRBV7-6	CASSLGSSGRAGEQFF	TGTGCCAGCAGCTTAGGAAGTAGCGGGAGGGCTGGGGAGCAGTTCTTC
TRBJ1-1	.	.	TRBV6-2/TRBV6-3	CASSYFEIAFF	TGTGCCAGCAGTTACTTCGAGATAGCTTTCTTT
TRBJ2-7	TRBD2	.	TRBV10-1	CASSEVSSGSYEQYF	TGCGCCAGCAGTGAGGTTTCTAGCGGGAGCTACGAGCAGTACTTC
TRBJ2-7	TRBD2	few	TRBV15	CATSRSLPTSGRVIDEQYF	TGTGCCACCAGCAGATCATTACCGACTAGCGGGAGGGTTATCGACGAGCAGTACTTC
TRBJ1-5	.	.	TRBV20-1	CSAEKGEPQHF	TGCAGTGCTGAAAAGGGGGAGCCCCAGCATTTT
TRBJ2-7	.	.	TRBV3-1/TRBV3-2	CASSQAGASYEQYF	TGTGCCAGCAGCCAAGCCGGAGCCTCCTACGAGCAGTACTTC
TRBJ2-7	TRBD1	once	TRBV27	CASSSLTLTGSVYYEQYF	TGTGCCAGCAGTTCGCTCACCCTGACAGGGAGTGTGTACTACGAGCAGTACTTC
TRBJ1-2	TRBD1	.	TRBV28	CASSRVGQGYGYTF	TGTGCCAGCAGCCGCGTAGGACAGGGGTATGGCTACACCTTC
TRBJ2-1	.	.	TRBV27	CASSFRGPSTLYYNEQFF	TGTGCCAGCAGTTTTCGCGGCCCATCTACACTGTACTACAATGAGCAGTTCTTC
TRBJ1-2	.	.	TRBV7-8	CASSFAGRGYTF	TGTGCCAGCAGCTTCGCGGGGCGCGGCTACACCTTC
TRBJ1-1	.	once	TRBV29-1	CSVDRDSHSAFF	TGCAGCGTTGACCGGGACTCCCATTCGGCTTTCTTT
TRBJ2-7	TRBD2	.	TRBV2	CASSETSQTYEQYF	TGTGCCAGCAGTGAGACTAGCCAGACCTACGAGCAGTACTTC
TRBJ2-1	.	.	TRBV4-3	CASSQDSGIHNEQFF	TGCGCCAGCAGCCAAGATTCGGGGATTCACAATGAGCAGTTCTTC
TRBJ1-1	.	.	TRBV27	CASSQRINTEAFF	TGTGCCAGCAGTCAGAGGATTAACACTGAAGCTTTCTTT
TRBJ1-4	.	.	TRBV19	CASSSSDEKLFF	TGTGCCAGTAGTAGCAGTGATGAAAAACTGTTTTTT
TRBJ2-5	.	.	TRBV10-1	CASSELRSGPETQYF	TGCGCCAGCAGTGAGCTCCGAAGCGGTCCAGAGACCCAGTACTTC
TRBJ1-2	.	once	TRBV28	CASSLRAYGYTF	TGTGCCAGCAGTCTGCGGGCGTATGGCTACACCTTC
TRBJ2-5	TRBD1	.	TRBV3-1/TRBV3-2	CASSPPPGTGDYKETQYF	TGTGCCAGCAGCCCCCCCCCGGGGACAGGGGACTACAAAGAGACCCAGTACTTC
TRBJ2-7	.	.	TRBV19	CASSVGGPGDEQYF	TGTGCCAGTAGCGTGGGGGGGCCGGGGGACGAGCAGTACTTC
TRBJ1-5	.	.	TRBV30	CAWSQIGNQPQHF	TGTGCCTGGAGTCAGATTGGCAATCAGCCCCAGCATTTT
TRBJ1-4	TRBD1	.	TRBV7-8	CASSPGQGVLNEKLFF	TGTGCCAGCAGCCCCGGACAGGGGGTGCTAAATGAAAAACTGTTTTTT
TRBJ2-1	TRBD2	.	TRBV19	CASSPTGGGNEQFF	TGTGCCAGTAGCCCTACCGGCGGGGGCAATGAGCAGTTCTTC
TRBJ1-2	.	.	TRBV11-3	CASSPGGFLTGNYGYTF	TGTGCCAGCAGCCCGGGTGGATTTCTGACGGGGAACTATGGCTACACCTTC
TRBJ1-1	.	.	TRBV6-4	CASRRQPNTEAFF	TGTGCCAGCAGACGACAGCCGAACACTGAAGCTTTCTTT
TRBJ1-1	.	.	TRBV11-3	CASSLVSGGEAFF	TGTGCCAGCAGCTTAGTCAGTGGCGGTGAAGCTTTCTTT
TRBJ2-1	TRBD2	.	TRBV4-1	CASSQDSLLAGFNEQFF	TGCGCCAGCAGCCAAGATTCCCTTCTAGCGGGTTTCAATGAGCAGTTCTTC
TRBJ2-5	.	.	TRBV9	CASSVAVQETQYF	TGTGCCAGCAGCGTAGCGGTACAAGAGACCCAGTACTTC
TRBJ2-7	TRBD1	.	TRBV7-8	CASSSDRGGEQYF	TGTGCCAGCAGCTCGGACAGGGGAGGCGAGCAGTACTTC
TRBJ2-7	TRBD1	.	TRBV5-6	CASSATGQGNYEQYF	TGTGCCAGCAGCGCAACGGGACAGGGGAACTACGAGCAGTACTTC
TRBJ1-1	TRBD1	.	TRBV30	CAWSVGQGWAFF	TGTGCCTGGAGTGTGGGACAGGGATGGGCTTTCTTT
TRBJ1-1	.	.	TRBV27	CASSSRFGTEAFF	TGTGCCAGCAGTTCCCGGTTTGGCACTGAAGCTTTCTTT
TRBJ2-1	TRBD2	.	TRBV24-1	CATSDLSSGRREQFF	TGTGCCACCAGTGATTTGAGTAGCGGGAGGCGTGAGCAGTTCTTC
TRBJ1-5	TRBD1	.	TRBV7-9	CASSSGTGSNQPQHF	TGTGCCAGCAGCTCCGGGACAGGGAGTAATCAGCCCCAGCATTTT
TRBJ1-1	TRBD1	once	TRBV24-1	CATSETGGDVNSEAFF	TGTGCCACCAGTGAAACAGGGGGCGACGTGAATAGTGAAGCTTTCTTT
TRBJ1-4	TRBD1	.	TRBV30	CAWNAGGEKLFF	TGTGCCTGGAATGCAGGGGGTGAAAAACTGTTTTTT
TRBJ1-6	.	.	TRBV9	CASSGRVRNSPLHF	TGTGCCAGCAGCGGCCGGGTTAGGAATTCACCCCTCCACTTT
TRBJ2-7	.	few	TRBV11-3	CASSPEGTSHEQYF	TGTGCCAGCAGCCCCGAGGGTACGTCCCACGAGCAGTACTTC
TRBJ2-1	TRBD2	.	TRBV11-2	CASGGTNYNEQFF	TGTGCCAGCGGAGGGACTAACTACAATGAGCAGTTCTTC
TRBJ1-1	.	once	TRBV25-1	CASSELVGGGNAEAFF	TGTGCCAGCAGTGAATTAGTGGGGGGTGGGAACGCTGAAGCTTTCTTT
TRBJ2-5	TRBD2	.	TRBV7-3	CASSLSSGGTKETQYF	TGTGCCAGCAGCTTGTCTAGCGGGGGAACCAAAGAGACCCAGTACTTC
TRBJ1-4	.	.	TRBV28	CASSLAQIGEKLFF	TGTGCCAGCAGTTTAGCGCAAATTGGTGAAAAACTGTTTTTT
TRBJ1-1	.	once	TRBV7-8	CASSGEQGNAFF	TGTGCCAGCAGCGGCGAACAGGGAAACGCTTTCTTT
TRBJ2-1	TRBD2	.	TRBV11-2	CASSLTSVLSSYNEQFF	TGTGCCAGCAGCTTAACTAGCGTGTTAAGCTCCTACAATGAGCAGTTCTTC
TRBJ2-3	.	.	TRBV18	CASSSGSADTQYF	TGTGCCAGCTCATCCGGGAGTGCAGATACGCAGTATTTT